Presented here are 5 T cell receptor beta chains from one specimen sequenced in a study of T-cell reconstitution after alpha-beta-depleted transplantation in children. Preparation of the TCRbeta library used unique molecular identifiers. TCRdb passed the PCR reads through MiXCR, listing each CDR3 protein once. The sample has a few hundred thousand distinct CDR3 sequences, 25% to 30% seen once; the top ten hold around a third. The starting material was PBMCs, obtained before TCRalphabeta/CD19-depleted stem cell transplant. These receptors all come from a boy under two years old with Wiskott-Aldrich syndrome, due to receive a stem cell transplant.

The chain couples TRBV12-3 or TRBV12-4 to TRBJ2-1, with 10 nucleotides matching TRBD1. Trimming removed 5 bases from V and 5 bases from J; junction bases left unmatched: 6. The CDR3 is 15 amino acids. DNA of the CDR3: TGTGCCAGCAGTCCGGGACAGGGGAGAAACAATGAGCAGTTCTTC. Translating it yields CASSPGQGRNNEQFF.

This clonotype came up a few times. CDR3 protein: CSASLTGTPGDQPQHF. CDR3 nucleotide sequence: TGCAGTGCTTCTTTGACCGGGACACCTGGGGATCAGCCCCAGCATTTT. This rearrangement joins TRBV20-1 to TRBJ1-5; possibly TRBD1 for D (6 bases). The germline V gene encodes CDR1 DFQATT and CDR2 SNEGSKA (reference sequence). Trimming stripped 5 bases from V and 5 bases from J, with 22 bases between. The CDR3 contains 16 residues.

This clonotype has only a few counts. In DNA form, the CDR3 reads TGCAGCGTGGAACCCGGACAGGGGGGGACTGAAGCTTTCTTT. Encoded protein: CSVEPGQGGTEAFF. The V and J genes are TRBV29-1 and TRBJ1-1, with 10 bases that match TRBD1. Trimming cost V 6 bases and J 5 bases; bases outside gene matches: 9. Germline CDR1 reads SQVTM; CDR2 reads ANQGSEA. This CDR3 spans 14 amino acids.

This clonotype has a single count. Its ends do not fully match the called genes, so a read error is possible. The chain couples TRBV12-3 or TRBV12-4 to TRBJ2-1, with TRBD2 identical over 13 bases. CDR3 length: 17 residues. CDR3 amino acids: CPSSRRTSGSSYNEQFF. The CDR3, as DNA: TGTCCCAGCAGCCGCCGGACTAGCGGGAGCTCCTACAATGAGCAGTTCTTC.

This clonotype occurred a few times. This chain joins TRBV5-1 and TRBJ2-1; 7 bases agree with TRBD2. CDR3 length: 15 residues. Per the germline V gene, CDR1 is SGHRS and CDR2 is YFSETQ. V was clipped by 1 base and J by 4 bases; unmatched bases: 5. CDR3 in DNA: TGCGCCAGCAGCTTGATGCTAGCGGTTTACAATGAGCAGTTCTTC. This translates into CASSLMLAVYNEQFF.